This TCR beta chain was captured by sequencing in a study of blood T cell repertoires in COVID-19. Some clones are missing from TCRdb's copy, which holds only in-frame ones; the method was immunoSEQ multiplex PCR. The data show roughly 220,000 clones, with around 81% seen just once and 3.5% to 4.5% held by the top ten. In germline, CDR1 is MGHRA, CDR2 YSYEKL. This CDR3 region has 16 residues. V was pared by 0 bases and J by 5 bases, with 16 bases between. The chain couples TRBV4-1 to TRBJ2-5; weak D call: TRBD1 (5 bases). The source is a man aged 30 to 39 with acute COVID-19. The specimen was PBMCs or T cells enriched from blood (not recorded which). This CDR3 is CASSQDTGDTRETQYF. The CDR3 coding sequence is TGCGCCAGCAGCCAAGATACAGGAGACACCCGGGAGACCCAGTACTTC.